A selection of T cell receptor beta chains follows, all from one sample in a study of cytomegalovirus exposure and HLA in healthy donors. Sequencing was performed with immunoSEQ multiplex PCR; in TCRdb, only in-frame clones are kept and a portion is missing. The data hold 55,000 to 65,000 clones, with roughly 84% observed a single time. The sequenced sample consisted of PBMCs. The receptors originated from a woman aged 30 to 39 in good health and CMV-seronegative. CDR3s include the opening cysteine and the closing phenylalanine or tryptophan. Each record gives: J gene, V gene, clone size, D gene, CDR3 DNA, CDR3 protein. D genes are given only for firm matches. Clone size is stated in some rows and not others, as once, few, many or a class when expanded.

j_call: TRBJ2-1
v_call: TRBV27
clone_size: .
d_call: TRBD1
cdr3_nt: TGTGCCAGCAGTTCCATGGGACAGGAGGCTAGTGAGCAGTTCTTC
cdr3_aa: CASSSMGQEASEQFF

j_call: TRBJ1-1
v_call: TRBV7-2
clone_size: .
d_call: .
cdr3_nt: TGTGCCAGCAGCTTAATGGGAGGAGACACTGAAGCTTTCTTT
cdr3_aa: CASSLMGGDTEAFF

j_call: TRBJ1-1
v_call: TRBV4-3
clone_size: .
d_call: .
cdr3_nt: TGCGCCAGCGGAAGTGGAGGGGAAGCTTTCTTT
cdr3_aa: CASGSGGEAFF

j_call: TRBJ1-2
v_call: TRBV5-6
clone_size: .
d_call: .
cdr3_nt: TGTGCCAGCAGCTTGTACACGAACTATGGCTACACCTTC
cdr3_aa: CASSLYTNYGYTF

j_call: TRBJ1-5
v_call: TRBV5-6
clone_size: .
d_call: TRBD1
cdr3_nt: TGTGCCAGCAGCCCTGGACAGGGATCGCCCCAGCATTTT
cdr3_aa: CASSPGQGSPQHF

j_call: TRBJ1-2
v_call: TRBV27
clone_size: .
d_call: .
cdr3_nt: TGTGCCAGCAGTCCAACAGTGACCGTCTATGGCTACACCTTC
cdr3_aa: CASSPTVTVYGYTF

j_call: TRBJ1-5
v_call: TRBV7-2
clone_size: few
d_call: .
cdr3_nt: TGTGCCAGCAGCTTCCAGGGCAATCAGCCCCAGCATTTT
cdr3_aa: CASSFQGNQPQHF

j_call: TRBJ2-4
v_call: TRBV15
clone_size: .
d_call: .
cdr3_nt: TGTGCCACCAGCAGAGATCTAACAGGGTCGGCCAAAAACATTCAGTACTTC
cdr3_aa: CATSRDLTGSAKNIQYF

j_call: TRBJ1-1
v_call: TRBV7-9
clone_size: .
d_call: .
cdr3_nt: TGTGCCAGCAGCTTTGCCAGGGTAGCAAACGCTGAAGCTTTCTTT
cdr3_aa: CASSFARVANAEAFF

j_call: TRBJ1-6
v_call: TRBV27
clone_size: .
d_call: .
cdr3_nt: TGTGCCAGCAGTCACCTGGGGGGGGGTTTCCATTCACCCCTCCACTTT
cdr3_aa: CASSHLGGGFHSPLHF

j_call: TRBJ2-3
v_call: TRBV10-3
clone_size: .
d_call: TRBD1
cdr3_nt: TGTGCCATCAGTCCCCTAGGACAGGGCACAGATACGCAGTATTTT
cdr3_aa: CAISPLGQGTDTQYF

j_call: TRBJ1-3
v_call: TRBV30
clone_size: .
d_call: .
cdr3_nt: TGTGCCTGGACAGGTTACTCTGGAAACACCATATATTTT
cdr3_aa: CAWTGYSGNTIYF

j_call: TRBJ2-2
v_call: TRBV4-3
clone_size: once
d_call: .
cdr3_nt: TGCGCCAGCAGCCGTTCTCTCCTCCCGGTCGGGGAGCTGTTTTTT
cdr3_aa: CASSRSLLPVGELFF

j_call: TRBJ1-5
v_call: TRBV28
clone_size: .
d_call: .
cdr3_nt: TGTGCCTCGGGGGGCGGCAATCAGCCCCAGCATTTT
cdr3_aa: CASGGGNQPQHF

j_call: TRBJ2-2
v_call: TRBV29-1
clone_size: .
d_call: .
cdr3_nt: TGCAGCTCCCGGGACACAAAGAACACCGGGGAGCTGTTTTTT
cdr3_aa: CSSRDTKNTGELFF

j_call: TRBJ2-1
v_call: TRBV9
clone_size: .
d_call: TRBD1
cdr3_nt: TGTGCCAGCAGCGTAGAGCCCGCCGGACAGGGAGGAACCTACAATGAGCAGTTCTTC
cdr3_aa: CASSVEPAGQGGTYNEQFF

j_call: TRBJ1-2
v_call: TRBV5-8
clone_size: .
d_call: TRBD1
cdr3_nt: TGTGCCAGCAGCTCACGGCAGGACAGGCTAGTTTTCTATGGCTACACCTTC
cdr3_aa: CASSSRQDRLVFYGYTF

j_call: TRBJ1-1
v_call: TRBV27
clone_size: .
d_call: .
cdr3_nt: TGTGCCAGCAGTCCTGCCAGGGGACCCCCCACGAACACTGAAGCTTTCTTT
cdr3_aa: CASSPARGPPTNTEAFF

j_call: TRBJ1-1
v_call: TRBV7-9
clone_size: .
d_call: .
cdr3_nt: TGTGCCAGCAGCCAAATATCCCGGGATGGGTTAAACACTGAAGCTTTCTTT
cdr3_aa: CASSQISRDGLNTEAFF

j_call: TRBJ1-2
v_call: TRBV30
clone_size: .
d_call: .
cdr3_nt: TGTGCCTGGACGGACATCGCATTCTATGGCTACACCTTC
cdr3_aa: CAWTDIAFYGYTF

j_call: TRBJ2-2
v_call: TRBV5-1
clone_size: .
d_call: TRBD1
cdr3_nt: TGCGCCAGCAGCTTGTATAGGGGGCTTGGCGGGGAGCTGTTTTTT
cdr3_aa: CASSLYRGLGGELFF

j_call: TRBJ1-2
v_call: TRBV7-2
clone_size: .
d_call: .
cdr3_nt: TGTGCCAGCACCTCAATAAGGAGAGGGAACTATGGCTACACCTTC
cdr3_aa: CASTSIRRGNYGYTF

j_call: TRBJ2-7
v_call: TRBV6-5
clone_size: .
d_call: .
cdr3_nt: TGTGCCAGCAGCTCGACACACAACTACGAGCAGTACTTC
cdr3_aa: CASSSTHNYEQYF

j_call: TRBJ2-3
v_call: TRBV4-3
clone_size: .
d_call: TRBD1
cdr3_nt: TGCGCCAGCAGCGCCGGACAGGGGGCCGGCACAGATACGCAGTATTTT
cdr3_aa: CASSAGQGAGTDTQYF

j_call: TRBJ1-2
v_call: TRBV5-4
clone_size: .
d_call: TRBD1
cdr3_nt: TGTGCCAGCAGCTTAATAGTAGACAGGGGGGTTCCTAACTATGGCTACACCTTC
cdr3_aa: CASSLIVDRGVPNYGYTF

j_call: TRBJ2-1
v_call: TRBV10-3
clone_size: .
d_call: TRBD2
cdr3_nt: TGTGCCATCACCAGTAGCGGGGGACCCTACAATGAGCAGTTCTTC
cdr3_aa: CAITSSGGPYNEQFF

j_call: TRBJ1-5
v_call: TRBV7-2
clone_size: .
d_call: .
cdr3_nt: TGTGCCAGCAGCTTAGCGCTAAACAGGGTCGATCAGCCCCAGCATTTT
cdr3_aa: CASSLALNRVDQPQHF

j_call: TRBJ1-2
v_call: TRBV19
clone_size: .
d_call: .
cdr3_nt: TGTGCCAGTAGCCCTATAGACAGGCTAACTGATGGCTACACCTTC
cdr3_aa: CASSPIDRLTDGYTF

j_call: TRBJ1-4
v_call: TRBV2
clone_size: .
d_call: TRBD1
cdr3_nt: TGTGCCAGCAGACCAGGGGGCGGTGGTGAAAAACTGTTTTTT
cdr3_aa: CASRPGGGGEKLFF

j_call: TRBJ1-2
v_call: TRBV27
clone_size: .
d_call: .
cdr3_nt: TGTGCCAGCAGTTTATCCGGGACAAACTATGGCTACACCTTC
cdr3_aa: CASSLSGTNYGYTF

j_call: TRBJ2-1
v_call: TRBV27
clone_size: .
d_call: TRBD2
cdr3_nt: TGTGCCAGCAGTTTGGCGGGGGGTGAGCAGTTCTTC
cdr3_aa: CASSLAGGEQFF

j_call: TRBJ1-1
v_call: TRBV5-1
clone_size: .
d_call: .
cdr3_nt: TGCGCCAGCAGCCTTACCCGAACAGGGATGAACACTGAAGCTTTCTTT
cdr3_aa: CASSLTRTGMNTEAFF

j_call: TRBJ1-2
v_call: TRBV7-9
clone_size: .
d_call: .
cdr3_nt: TGTGCCAGCAGCTTAGAGCAGGGCCATGGCTACACCTTC
cdr3_aa: CASSLEQGHGYTF

j_call: TRBJ2-4
v_call: TRBV4-2
clone_size: .
d_call: TRBD2
cdr3_nt: TGTGCCAGCAGCCAGCCCTCAGCGGGGGGGTTAGCCAAAAACATTCAGTACTTC
cdr3_aa: CASSQPSAGGLAKNIQYF

j_call: TRBJ2-1
v_call: TRBV18
clone_size: .
d_call: TRBD2
cdr3_nt: TGTGCCAGCTCACCACCGTTCGGTCTAGCGGAATCGAGCTCCTACAATGAGCAGTTCTTC
cdr3_aa: CASSPPFGLAESSSYNEQFF

j_call: TRBJ1-2
v_call: TRBV19
clone_size: once
d_call: .
cdr3_nt: TGTGCCAGCCAGGGCAACTATGGCTACACCTTC
cdr3_aa: CASQGNYGYTF

j_call: TRBJ1-5
v_call: TRBV27
clone_size: .
d_call: .
cdr3_nt: TGTGCCAGCAGTTTAGAGGGTCATCATAGCAATCAGCCCCAGCATTTT
cdr3_aa: CASSLEGHHSNQPQHF